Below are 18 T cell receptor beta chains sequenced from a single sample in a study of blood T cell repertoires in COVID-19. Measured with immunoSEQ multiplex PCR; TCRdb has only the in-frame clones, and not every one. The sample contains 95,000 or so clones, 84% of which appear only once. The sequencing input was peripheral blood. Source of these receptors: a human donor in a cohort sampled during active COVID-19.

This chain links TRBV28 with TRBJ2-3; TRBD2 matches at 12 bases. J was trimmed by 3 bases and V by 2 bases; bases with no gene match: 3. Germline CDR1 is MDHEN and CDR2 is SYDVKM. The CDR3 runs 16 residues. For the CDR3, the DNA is TGTGCCAGCAGTTTAATCCTAGCGGGAGGGACAGATACGCAGTATTTT. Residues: CASSLILAGGTDTQYF.

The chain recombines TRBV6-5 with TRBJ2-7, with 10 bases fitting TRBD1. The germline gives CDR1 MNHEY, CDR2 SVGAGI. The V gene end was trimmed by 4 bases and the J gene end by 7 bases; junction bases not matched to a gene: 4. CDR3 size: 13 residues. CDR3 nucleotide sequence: TGTGCCAGCAGTTGGACAGGGGGGGAGGAGCAGTACTTC. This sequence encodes CASSWTGGEEQYF.

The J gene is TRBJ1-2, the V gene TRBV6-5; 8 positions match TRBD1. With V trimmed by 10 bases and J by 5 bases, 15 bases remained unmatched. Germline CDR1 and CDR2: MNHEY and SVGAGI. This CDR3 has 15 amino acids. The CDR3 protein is CATQGPGGAGYGYTF. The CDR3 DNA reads TGTGCCACCCAAGGACCAGGGGGCGCCGGGTATGGCTACACCTTC.

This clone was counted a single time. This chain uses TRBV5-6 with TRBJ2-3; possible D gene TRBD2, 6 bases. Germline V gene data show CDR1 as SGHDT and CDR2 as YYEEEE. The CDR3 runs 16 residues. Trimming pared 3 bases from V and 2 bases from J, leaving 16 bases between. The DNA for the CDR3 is TGTGCCAGCAGCTGGATGAGGGGACTTGCCACAGATACGCAGTATTTT. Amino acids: CASSWMRGLATDTQYF.

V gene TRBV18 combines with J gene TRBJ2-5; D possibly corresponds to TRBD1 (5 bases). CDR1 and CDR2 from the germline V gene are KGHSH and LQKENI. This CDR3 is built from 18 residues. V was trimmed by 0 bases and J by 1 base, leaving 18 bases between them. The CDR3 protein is CASSPPEARQSSQETQYF. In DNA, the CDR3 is TGTGCCAGCTCACCACCTGAAGCCAGACAGTCCTCCCAAGAGACCCAGTACTTC.

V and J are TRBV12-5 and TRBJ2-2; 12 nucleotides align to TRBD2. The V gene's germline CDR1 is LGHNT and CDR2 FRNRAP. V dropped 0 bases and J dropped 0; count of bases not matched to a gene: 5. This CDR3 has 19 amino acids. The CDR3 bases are TGTGCTAGTGGTTTGGTAGGACTAGCGGGGCCTTCGAACACCGGGGAGCTGTTTTTT. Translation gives CASGLVGLAGPSNTGELFF.

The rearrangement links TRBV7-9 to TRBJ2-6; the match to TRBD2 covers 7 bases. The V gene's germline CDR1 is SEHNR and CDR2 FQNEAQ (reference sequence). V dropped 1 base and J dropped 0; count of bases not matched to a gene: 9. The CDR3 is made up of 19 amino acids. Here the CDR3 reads CASSLGPGRGPSGANVLTF. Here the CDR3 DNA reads TGTGCCAGCAGCTTAGGGCCAGGGAGGGGACCCTCTGGGGCCAACGTCCTGACTTTC.

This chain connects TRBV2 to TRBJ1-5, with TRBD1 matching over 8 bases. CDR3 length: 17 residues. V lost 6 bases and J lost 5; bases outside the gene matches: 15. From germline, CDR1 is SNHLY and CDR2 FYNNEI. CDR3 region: CASSRGVWDRNDQPQHF. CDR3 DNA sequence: TGTGCCAGCAGCAGAGGCGTTTGGGACAGGAACGATCAGCCCCAGCATTTT.

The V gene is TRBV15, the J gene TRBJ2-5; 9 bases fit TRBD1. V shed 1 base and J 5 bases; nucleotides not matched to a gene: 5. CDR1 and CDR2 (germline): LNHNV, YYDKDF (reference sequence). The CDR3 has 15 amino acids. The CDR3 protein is CATSRADRGRETQYF. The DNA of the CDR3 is TGTGCCACCAGCAGAGCCGACAGGGGGAGGGAGACCCAGTACTTC. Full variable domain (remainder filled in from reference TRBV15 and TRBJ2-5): DAMVIQNPRYQVTQFGKPVTLSCSQTLNHNVMYWYQQKSSQAPKLLFHYYDKDFNNEADTPDNFQSRRPNTSFCFLDIRSPGLGDTAMYLCATSRADRGRETQYFGPGTRLLVL.

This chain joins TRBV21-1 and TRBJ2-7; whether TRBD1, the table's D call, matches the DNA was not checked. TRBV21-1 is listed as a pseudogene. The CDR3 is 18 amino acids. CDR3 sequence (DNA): TGTGCCAGCAGCAACTTCTTAACGCCGGGACACTATACCTACGAGCAGTACTTC. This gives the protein CASSNFLTPGHYTYEQYF.

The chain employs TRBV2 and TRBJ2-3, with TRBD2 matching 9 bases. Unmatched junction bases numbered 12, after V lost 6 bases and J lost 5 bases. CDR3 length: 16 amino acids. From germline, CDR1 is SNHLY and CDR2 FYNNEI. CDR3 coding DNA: TGTGCCAGCAGCAAAAGCTTAGCGGGGGCGCTAGATACGCAGTATTTT. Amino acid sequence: CASSKSLAGALDTQYF.

The CDR3 coding sequence is TGTGCCAGCACTACAGAGCCCCTGGGAGCTTTCTTT. Translation gives CASTTEPLGAFF. This rearrangement joins TRBV6-6 to TRBJ1-1; no reliable D call. Germline assignment: CDR1 MNHNY and CDR2 SVGAGI (reference sequence). Trimming removed 7 bases from V and 10 bases from J, with 16 bases in between. This CDR3 has 12 residues.

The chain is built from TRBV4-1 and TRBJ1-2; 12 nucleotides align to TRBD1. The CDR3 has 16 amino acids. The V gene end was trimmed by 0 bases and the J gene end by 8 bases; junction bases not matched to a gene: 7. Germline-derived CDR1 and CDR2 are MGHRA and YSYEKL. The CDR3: CASSQDSGTGGLGYTF. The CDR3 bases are TGCGCCAGCAGCCAAGACTCCGGGACAGGGGGCTTAGGCTACACCTTC.

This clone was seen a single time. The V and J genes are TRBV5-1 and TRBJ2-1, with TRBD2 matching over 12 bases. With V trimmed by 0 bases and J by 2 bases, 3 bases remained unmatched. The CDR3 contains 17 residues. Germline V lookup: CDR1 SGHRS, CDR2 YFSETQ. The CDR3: CASSLVASGGAYNEQFF. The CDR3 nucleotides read TGCGCCAGCAGCTTGGTAGCTAGCGGGGGGGCCTACAATGAGCAGTTCTTC.

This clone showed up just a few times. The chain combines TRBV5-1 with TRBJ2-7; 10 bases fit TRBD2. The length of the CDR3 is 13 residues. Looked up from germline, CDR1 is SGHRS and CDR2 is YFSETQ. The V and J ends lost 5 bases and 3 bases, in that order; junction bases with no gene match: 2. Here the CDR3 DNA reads TGCGCCAGCAGGGCTAGCGGGAGCTACGAGCAGTACTTC. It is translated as CASRASGSYEQYF.

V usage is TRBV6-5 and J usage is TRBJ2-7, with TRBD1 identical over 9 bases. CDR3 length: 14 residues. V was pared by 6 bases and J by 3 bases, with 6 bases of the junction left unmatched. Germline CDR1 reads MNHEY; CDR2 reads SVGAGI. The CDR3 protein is CASRNTGQGYEQYF. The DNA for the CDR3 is TGTGCCAGCAGGAATACGGGACAGGGCTACGAGCAGTACTTC.

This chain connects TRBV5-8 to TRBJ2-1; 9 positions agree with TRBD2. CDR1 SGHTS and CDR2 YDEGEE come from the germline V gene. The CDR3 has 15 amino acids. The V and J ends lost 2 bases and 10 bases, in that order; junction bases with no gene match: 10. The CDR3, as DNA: TGTGCCAGCAGCTTACGGGGACTCGCGGGAGGGGAGCAGTTCTTC. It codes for CASSLRGLAGGEQFF.

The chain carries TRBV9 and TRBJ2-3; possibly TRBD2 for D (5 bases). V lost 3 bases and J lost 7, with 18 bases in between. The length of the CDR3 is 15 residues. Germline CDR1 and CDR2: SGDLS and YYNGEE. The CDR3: CASSGFLGSGHTQYF. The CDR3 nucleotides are TGTGCCAGCAGCGGCTTCTTGGGCAGCGGTCATACGCAGTATTTT. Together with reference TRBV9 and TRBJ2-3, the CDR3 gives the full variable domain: DSGVTQTPKHLITATGQRVTLRCSPRSGDLSVYWYQQSLDQGLQFLIQYYNGEERAKGNILERFSAQQFPDLHSELNLSSLELGDSALYFCASSGFLGSGHTQYFGPGTRLTVL.